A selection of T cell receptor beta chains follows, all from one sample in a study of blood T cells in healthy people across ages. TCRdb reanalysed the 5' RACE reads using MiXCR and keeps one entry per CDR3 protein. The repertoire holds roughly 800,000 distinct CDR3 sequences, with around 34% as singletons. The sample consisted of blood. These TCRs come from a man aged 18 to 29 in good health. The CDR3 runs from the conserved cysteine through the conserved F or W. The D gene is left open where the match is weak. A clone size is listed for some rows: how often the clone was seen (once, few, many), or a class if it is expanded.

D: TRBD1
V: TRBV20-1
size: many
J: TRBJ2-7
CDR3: CSATGQGYEQYF
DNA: TGCAGTGCTACGGGACAGGGGTACGAGCAGTACTTC

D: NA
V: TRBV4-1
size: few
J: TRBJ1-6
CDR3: CASSQVRDSPPHF
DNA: TGCGCCAGCAGCCAAGTCCGGGATTCACCCCCCCACTTT

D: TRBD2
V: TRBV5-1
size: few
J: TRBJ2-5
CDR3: CASSITSGGRETQYF
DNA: TGCGCCAGCAGCATAACTAGCGGTGGGAGAGAGACCCAGTACTTC

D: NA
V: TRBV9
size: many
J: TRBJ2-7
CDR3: CASSVDRGSYEQYF
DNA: TGTGCCAGCAGCGTAGATAGGGGTTCCTACGAGCAGTACTTC

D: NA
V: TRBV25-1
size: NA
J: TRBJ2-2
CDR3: CASTYTGELFF
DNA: TGTGCCAGTACCTACACCGGGGAGCTGTTTTTT

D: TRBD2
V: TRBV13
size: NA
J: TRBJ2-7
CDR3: CASSAQQGVIPGLAGATYEQYF
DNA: TGTGCCAGCAGCGCACAGCAGGGGGTCATACCGGGACTAGCGGGGGCTACCTACGAGCAGTACTTC

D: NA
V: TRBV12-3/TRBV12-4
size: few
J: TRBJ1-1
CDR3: CASQWLTENTEAFF
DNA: TGTGCCAGTCAGTGGCTGACAGAGAACACTGAAGCTTTCTTT

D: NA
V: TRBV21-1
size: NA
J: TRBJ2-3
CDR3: CASSKGKDRGTLGDTQYF
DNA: TGTGCCAGCAGCAAAGGAAAGGACAGGGGAACCCTTGGAGATACGCAGTATTTT

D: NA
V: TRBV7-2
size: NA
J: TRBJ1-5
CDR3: CASSLGLKGTDNQPQHF
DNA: TGTGCCAGCAGCCTTGGACTAAAGGGGACGGACAATCAGCCCCAGCATTTT

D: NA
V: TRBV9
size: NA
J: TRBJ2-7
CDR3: CASSVVGGPYNEQYF
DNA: TGTGCCAGCAGCGTAGTGGGGGGACCCTACAATGAGCAGTACTTC

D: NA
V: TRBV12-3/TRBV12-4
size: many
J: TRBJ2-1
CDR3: CASSLRDNNEQFF
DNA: TGTGCCAGCAGTTTAAGGGACAACAATGAGCAGTTCTTC

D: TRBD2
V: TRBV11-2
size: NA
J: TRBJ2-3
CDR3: CASSSDGLAGVDTQYF
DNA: TGTGCCAGCAGCTCAGACGGACTAGCGGGGGTAGATACGCAGTATTTT

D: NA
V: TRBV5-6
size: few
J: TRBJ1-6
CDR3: CASSLRGNNSPLHF
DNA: TGTGCCAGCAGCTTGCGGGGAAATAATTCACCCCTCCACTTT

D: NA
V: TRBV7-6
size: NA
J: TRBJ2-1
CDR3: CASSQSSGPTDEQFF
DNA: TGTGCCAGCAGCCAATCTTCAGGGCCTACGGATGAGCAGTTCTTC

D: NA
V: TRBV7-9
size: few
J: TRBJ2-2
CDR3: CASSLEVAGELFF
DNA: TGTGCCAGCAGCTTAGAGGTGGCCGGGGAGCTGTTTTTT

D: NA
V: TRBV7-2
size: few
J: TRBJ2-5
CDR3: CASSFAPGQETQYF
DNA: TGTGCCAGCAGCTTCGCCCCGGGGCAAGAGACCCAGTACTTC

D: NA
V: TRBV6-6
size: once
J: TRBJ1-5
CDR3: CASSVRQNQPQHF
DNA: TGTGCCAGCAGTGTTCGACAGAATCAGCCCCAGCATTTT

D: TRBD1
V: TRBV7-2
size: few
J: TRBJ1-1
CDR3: CASSLKGAGTEAFF
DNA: TGTGCCAGCAGCTTAAAGGGGGCCGGGACTGAAGCTTTCTTT

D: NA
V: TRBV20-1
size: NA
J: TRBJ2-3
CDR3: CSARVGAGDTQYF
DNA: TGCAGTGCTAGAGTGGGGGCCGGAGATACGCAGTATTTT

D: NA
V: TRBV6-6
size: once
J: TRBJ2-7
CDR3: CASALGYEQYF
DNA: TGTGCCAGCGCACTTGGGTACGAGCAGTACTTC

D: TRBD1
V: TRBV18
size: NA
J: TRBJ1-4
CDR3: CASSLDREDEKLFF
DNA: TGTGCCAGCTCACTCGACAGGGAGGATGAAAAACTGTTTTTT

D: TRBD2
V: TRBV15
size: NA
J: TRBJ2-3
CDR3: CATSRGTSGSTDTQYF
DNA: TGTGCCACCAGCAGAGGGACTAGCGGTAGCACAGATACGCAGTATTTT

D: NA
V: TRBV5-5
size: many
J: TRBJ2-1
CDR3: CASSPRGGLSLFGEQFF
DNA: TGTGCCAGCAGCCCCCGAGGGGGGCTAAGTTTATTTGGTGAGCAGTTCTTC

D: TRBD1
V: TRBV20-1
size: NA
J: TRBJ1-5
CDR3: CSARDRDRQGNQPRHF
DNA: TGCAGTGCTAGGGATAGAGACAGACAGGGCAATCAGCCCCGGCATTTT

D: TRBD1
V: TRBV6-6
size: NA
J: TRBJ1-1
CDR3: CASSYSRGRTEAFF
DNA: TGTGCCAGCAGTTACTCAAGGGGGCGGACTGAAGCTTTCTTT

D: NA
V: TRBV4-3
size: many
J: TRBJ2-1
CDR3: CASSQLMGDNEQFF
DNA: TGCGCCAGCAGCCAACTAATGGGAGACAATGAGCAGTTCTTC

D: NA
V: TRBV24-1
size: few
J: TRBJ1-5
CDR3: CATSEFSNQPQHF
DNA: TGTGCCACCAGTGAGTTTAGCAATCAGCCCCAGCATTTT

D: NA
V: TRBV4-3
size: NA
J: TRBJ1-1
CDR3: CASSQRGGAEAFF
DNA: TGCGCCAGCAGCCAGAGGGGAGGTGCTGAAGCTTTCTTT

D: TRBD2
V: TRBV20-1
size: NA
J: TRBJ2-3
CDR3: CSARDRGSTNTQYF
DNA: TGCAGTGCTAGAGATCGCGGGAGCACAAATACGCAGTATTTT

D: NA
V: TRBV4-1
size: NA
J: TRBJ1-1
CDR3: CASNQKSDSNTEAFF
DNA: TGCGCCAGCAACCAAAAATCAGACTCAAACACTGAAGCTTTCTTT

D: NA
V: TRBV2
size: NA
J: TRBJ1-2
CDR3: CASRVGGGDGYTF
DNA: TGTGCCAGCAGAGTCGGGGGGGGTGATGGCTACACCTTC

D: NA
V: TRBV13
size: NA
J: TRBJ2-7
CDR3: CASSWAEGAGPNEQYF
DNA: TGTGCCAGCAGCTGGGCGGAGGGGGCTGGGCCAAATGAGCAGTACTTC

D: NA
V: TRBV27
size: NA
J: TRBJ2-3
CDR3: CASSLRKDSSTDTQYF
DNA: TGTGCCAGCAGTTTAAGGAAGGACAGTAGCACAGATACGCAGTATTTT

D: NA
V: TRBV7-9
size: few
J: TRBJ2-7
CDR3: CASSLVGTYEQYF
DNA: TGTGCCAGCAGCCTCGTCGGGACTTACGAGCAGTACTTC

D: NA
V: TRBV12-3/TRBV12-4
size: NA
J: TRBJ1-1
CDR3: CASSLQEGSMNTEAFF
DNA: TGTGCCAGCAGTTTACAGGAAGGATCCATGAACACTGAAGCTTTCTTT

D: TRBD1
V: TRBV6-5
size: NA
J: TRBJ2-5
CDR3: CASSSRTGGSQETQYF
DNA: TGTGCCAGCAGTTCCCGGACAGGGGGGTCCCAAGAGACCCAGTACTTC

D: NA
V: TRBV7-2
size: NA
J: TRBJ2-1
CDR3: CASSTASYEQFF
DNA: TGTGCCAGCAGTACAGCCTCCTACGAGCAGTTCTTC

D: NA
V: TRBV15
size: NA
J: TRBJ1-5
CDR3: CATSSPNQPQHF
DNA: TGTGCCACCAGCAGCCCGAATCAGCCCCAGCATTTT

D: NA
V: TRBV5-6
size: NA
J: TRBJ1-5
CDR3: CASSFGAGTGNQPQHF
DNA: TGTGCCAGCAGCTTTGGAGCAGGGACGGGCAATCAGCCCCAGCATTTT

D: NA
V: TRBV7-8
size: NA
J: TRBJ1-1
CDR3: CASTEAGRYTEAFF
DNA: TGTGCCAGCACCGAGGCCGGGCGGTACACTGAAGCTTTCTTT

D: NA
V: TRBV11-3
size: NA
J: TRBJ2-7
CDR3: CASSHHGQNYEQYF
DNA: TGTGCCAGCAGCCATCATGGACAGAACTACGAGCAGTACTTC

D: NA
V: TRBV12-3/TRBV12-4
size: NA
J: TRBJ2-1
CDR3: CASSPDRVNEQFF
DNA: TGTGCCAGCAGTCCTGATCGGGTCAATGAGCAGTTCTTC

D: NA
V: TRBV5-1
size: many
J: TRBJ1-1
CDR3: CASSPLGGKNTEAFF
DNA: TGCGCCAGCAGCCCCCTAGGAGGGAAGAACACTGAAGCTTTCTTT